This is a list of T cell receptor beta chains from one sample in a study of blood T cell repertoires in COVID-19. This table comes from immunoSEQ multiplex PCR, and its TCRdb copy is limited to in-frame clones, with some not included. This sample has about 300,000 clones, with more than 80% found just once. Sequenced input: peripheral blood. All receptors come from a man between 18 and 29 years old who had recovered from COVID-19. Both conserved end residues are part of each CDR3. The order of the fields is D gene, J gene, clone size, V gene, CDR3 DNA, CDR3 protein. A D gene is named only where the DNA matches it firmly. Size values are once, few and many counts, or a class for expanded clones, and some rows have none.

>TRBD2|TRBJ2-1|.|TRBV11-2
TGTGCCAGCAGCTTAGAGGGGGCGGGAGGCGGTGAGCAGTTCTTC
CASSLEGAGGGEQFF
>TRBD2|TRBJ2-1|.|TRBV7-3
TGTGCCAGCAGCCCCCAGACTAGCGGCGAGCAGTTCTTC
CASSPQTSGEQFF
>TRBD1|TRBJ1-4|once|TRBV4-2
TGTGCCAGCAGCGACGGGACAGGGAATGAAAAACTGTTTTTT
CASSDGTGNEKLFF
>TRBD2|TRBJ2-1|.|TRBV29-1
TGCAGCGTCGATACTAGCGGGAGGGGGAATGAGCAGTTCTTC
CSVDTSGRGNEQFF
>.|TRBJ1-6|.|TRBV5-1
TGCGCCAGCAGCTTGGCAGGGTTTCAGGATTCACCCCTCCACTTT
CASSLAGFQDSPLHF
>.|TRBJ1-2|.|TRBV9
TGTGCCAGCAGCGTAGCATTGCAGGCGGGCTATGGCTACACCTTC
CASSVALQAGYGYTF
>.|TRBJ2-3|.|TRBV9
TGTGCCAGCAGCGAGTTTGGGGGAGGTAAAACAGATACGCAGTATTTT
CASSEFGGGKTDTQYF
>.|TRBJ2-2|.|TRBV10-2
TGCGCCAGCAATTGGGGGGTGAACACCGGGGAGCTGTTTTTT
CASNWGVNTGELFF
>.|TRBJ2-7|.|TRBV27
TGTGCCAGCAGTCACGACTCTAGAGCCGGGAAGTACTTC
CASSHDSRAGKYF
>TRBD1|TRBJ1-1|once|TRBV12-3/TRBV12-4
TGTGCCAGCAGCAATGACAGGGGCACTGAAGCTTTCTTT
CASSNDRGTEAFF
>.|TRBJ2-2|.|TRBV6-6
TGTGCCAGCAGTTACAATAGAGGAACCGGGGAGCTGTTTTTT
CASSYNRGTGELFF
>.|TRBJ1-4|.|TRBV29-1
TGCAGCTTCAAAAGATCGGGTTTCGGGGAACTGTTTTTT
CSFKRSGFGELFF
>TRBD2|TRBJ2-1|.|TRBV2
TGTGCCAGCAGCCAAAGGGGACTAGCGGGGGGCTCGGCGGGGAATGAGCAGTTCTTC
CASSQRGLAGGSAGNEQFF
>TRBD1|TRBJ1-4|.|TRBV5-1
TGCGCCAGCAGCTTCACCGGACAGGGGCCTAATGAAAAACTGTTTTTT
CASSFTGQGPNEKLFF
>.|TRBJ1-4|.|TRBV27
TGTGCCAGCAGTTTGCGGGGTCGGGGTGAAAAACTGTTTTTT
CASSLRGRGEKLFF
>TRBD1|TRBJ1-2|.|TRBV24-1
TGTGCCACCAGTGATTCTGGACAGGGAGGCGGCTACACCTTC
CATSDSGQGGGYTF
>.|TRBJ2-7|.|TRBV9
TGTGCCAGCAGCGTAGGAACAGCCTACGAGCAGTACTTC
CASSVGTAYEQYF
>.|TRBJ2-1|.|TRBV12-5
TGTGCTAGTGAGGATTGGGACAAAGGGGTCGGGGAGCAGTTCTTC
CASEDWDKGVGEQFF
>TRBD2|TRBJ2-5|once|TRBV9
TGTGCCAGCAGCGTAGGATCCACTATAGCGGGAGGTCAAGAGACCCAGTACTTC
CASSVGSTIAGGQETQYF
>.|TRBJ2-2|.|TRBV7-8
TGTGCCAGCAGCTTAGTTTCGCACTACACCGGGGAGCTGTTTTTT
CASSLVSHYTGELFF
>TRBD2|TRBJ2-1|.|TRBV19
TGTGCCAGTAGTATCGGGACTAGAGGGTTCAACAATGAGCAGTTCTTC
CASSIGTRGFNNEQFF
>.|TRBJ1-4|.|TRBV6-6
TGTGCCAGCAGGTCCCCGGGAATCACTAATGAAAAACTGTTTTTT
CASRSPGITNEKLFF
>TRBD2|TRBJ2-5|.|TRBV2
TGTGCCAGCGGGACTATTCAAAAAGAGACCCAGTACTTC
CASGTIQKETQYF
>.|TRBJ2-6|.|TRBV30
TGTGCCTGGAGTCCAGAAGGGGGGGCTGGGGCCAACGTCCTGACTTTC
CAWSPEGGAGANVLTF
>.|TRBJ1-1|.|TRBV27
TGTGCCAGCAGTTTATCAGGGGTTACTGAAGCTTTCTTT
CASSLSGVTEAFF
>TRBD2|TRBJ2-1|.|TRBV19
TGTGCCAGTAGTATAGGACTAGCGGGAAGGAATGAGCAGTTCTTC
CASSIGLAGRNEQFF
>TRBD2|TRBJ2-1|.|TRBV19
TGTGCCAGTAGTATCTCGGGAGGGCCTAGTAATGAGCAGTTCTTC
CASSISGGPSNEQFF
>TRBD1|TRBJ2-7|.|TRBV15
TGTGCCACCAGGGAGGACAGGGGCTTATCCTACGAGCAGTACTTC
CATREDRGLSYEQYF
>TRBD2|TRBJ2-7|.|TRBV7-6
TGTGCCAGCAGCTTAGAAGCGGGGGGAATCTACGAGCAGTACTTC
CASSLEAGGIYEQYF
>.|TRBJ1-6|.|TRBV3-1/TRBV3-2
TGTGCCAGCAGCCAAGTCTCGAGCTCCTATAATTCACCCCTCCACTTT
CASSQVSSSYNSPLHF
>TRBD2|TRBJ2-1|.|TRBV11-2
TGTGCCAGCAGCCCCTTCGGGGCGAGCGGGAGGGCCCCAAATGAGCAGTTCTTC
CASSPFGASGRAPNEQFF
>.|TRBJ1-6|.|TRBV4-3
TGCGCCAGCAGCCAAGATCCGATATCTTACTCCTCCTATAATTCACCCCTCCACTTT
CASSQDPISYSSYNSPLHF
>TRBD1|TRBJ2-3|.|TRBV10-3
TGTGCCATTGGGACAGGGGGTGCAGATACGCAGTATTTT
CAIGTGGADTQYF
>.|TRBJ2-1|.|TRBV2
TGTGCCAGCAGGCCAGCAGGGTGGTCTGACAATGAGCAGTTCTTC
CASRPAGWSDNEQFF
>.|TRBJ2-1|.|TRBV19
TGTGCCAGTAGTCCGGGGGACCACGGGGGATCCTACAATGAGCAGTTCTTC
CASSPGDHGGSYNEQFF
>TRBD1|TRBJ2-5|.|TRBV19
TGTGCCAGTAGGGAAGACAGGGCGGCGGAGACCCAGTACTTC
CASREDRAAETQYF
>TRBD1|TRBJ1-2|.|TRBV25-1
TGTGCCAGCAGTGACCGGACAGGGGTAATCTATGGCTACACCTTC
CASSDRTGVIYGYTF
>.|TRBJ1-6|.|TRBV7-2
TGTGCCAGCAGCCCCAGACACAATTCACCCCTCCACTTT
CASSPRHNSPLHF
>.|TRBJ1-5|.|TRBV6-1
TGTGCCAGCAGTGAAGCGTCTATAGGGGGGGAGCCCCAGCATTTT
CASSEASIGGEPQHF
>.|TRBJ1-6|.|TRBV5-4
TGTGCCAGCAGCCCGGGGGGTGGCTCACCCCTCCACTTT
CASSPGGGSPLHF
>.|TRBJ2-5|.|TRBV4-1
TGCGCCAGCAGCCGAAAGACTGCCGAGACCCAGTACTTC
CASSRKTAETQYF
>.|TRBJ2-1|.|TRBV5-6
TGTGCCAGCAGCTTGCCACTGCCCACCAATGAGCAGTTCTTC
CASSLPLPTNEQFF
>.|TRBJ1-1|.|TRBV29-1
TGCAGCGTTGAAAACCCCGGGGGACCCCGAAGTGAAGCTTTCTTT
CSVENPGGPRSEAFF
>.|TRBJ2-1|.|TRBV5-4
TGTGCCAGCAGCTTGCCTAGCCGCAATGAGCAGTTCTTC
CASSLPSRNEQFF
>.|TRBJ1-6|once|TRBV6-5
TGTGCCAGCAGCGCCAGGGAAGGCTATAATTCACCCCTCCACTTT
CASSAREGYNSPLHF
>.|TRBJ2-2|few|TRBV29-1
TGCAGCGTTGTTAGGAACACCGGGGAGCTGTTTTTT
CSVVRNTGELFF
>.|TRBJ1-1|.|TRBV15
TGTGCCACAGGGGTGTTTCAGTCGGCTGAAGCTTTCTTT
CATGVFQSAEAFF
>.|TRBJ1-5|.|TRBV6-5
TGTGCCAGCAGGGGGAGGTCGTATAGCAATCAGCCCCAGCATTTT
CASRGRSYSNQPQHF
>.|TRBJ1-1|few|TRBV6-2/TRBV6-3
TGTGCCAGCAGCTCAGGGTTAGTCACTGAAGCTTTCTTT
CASSSGLVTEAFF
>.|TRBJ2-7|.|TRBV15
TGTGCCACCAGCGGGAGCATTTCGGAGGAGCAGTACTTC
CATSGSISEEQYF
>TRBD2|TRBJ2-7|.|TRBV29-1
TGCAGCGTTGTCGGGGGGGAGCGATACGAGCAGTACTTC
CSVVGGERYEQYF
>TRBD1|TRBJ1-1|once|TRBV5-1
TGCGCCAGCAGCGAAACAGGGGTTGAAGCTTTCTTT
CASSETGVEAFF
>.|TRBJ1-2|.|TRBV3-1/TRBV3-2
TGTGCCAGCAGCCAGGCAGCTAACTATGGCTACACCTTC
CASSQAANYGYTF
>TRBD2|TRBJ2-7|.|TRBV20-1
TGCAGTGCTAGTCAGGCTAGCGGGGCCTACGAGCAGTACTTC
CSASQASGAYEQYF